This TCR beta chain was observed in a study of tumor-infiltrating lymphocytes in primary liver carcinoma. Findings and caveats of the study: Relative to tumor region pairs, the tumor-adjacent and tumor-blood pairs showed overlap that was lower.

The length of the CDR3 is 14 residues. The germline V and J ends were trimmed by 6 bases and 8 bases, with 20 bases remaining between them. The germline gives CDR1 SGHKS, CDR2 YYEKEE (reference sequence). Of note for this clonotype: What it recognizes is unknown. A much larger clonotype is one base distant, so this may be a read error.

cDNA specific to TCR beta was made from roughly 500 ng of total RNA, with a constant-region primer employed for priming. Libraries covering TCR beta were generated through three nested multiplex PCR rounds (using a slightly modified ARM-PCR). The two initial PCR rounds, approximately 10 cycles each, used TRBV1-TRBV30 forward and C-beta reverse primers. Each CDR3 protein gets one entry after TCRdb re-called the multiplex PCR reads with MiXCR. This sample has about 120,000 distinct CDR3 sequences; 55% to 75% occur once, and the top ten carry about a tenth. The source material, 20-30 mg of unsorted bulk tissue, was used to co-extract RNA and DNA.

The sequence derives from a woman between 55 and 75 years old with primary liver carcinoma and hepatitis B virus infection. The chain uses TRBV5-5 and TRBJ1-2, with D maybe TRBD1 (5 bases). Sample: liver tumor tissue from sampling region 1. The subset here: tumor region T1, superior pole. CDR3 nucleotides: TGTGCCAGCATCCAGGCCGGGGACCCGTCGGGCTACACCTTC. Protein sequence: CASIQAGDPSGYTF.